A selection of T cell receptor beta chains follows, all from one sample in a study of T cell responses to AZD1222 COVID-19 vaccine. This table comes from immunoSEQ multiplex PCR, and its TCRdb copy is limited to in-frame clones, with some not included. This table has around 160,000 clones, 89% appearing once. The input for sequencing was peripheral blood, taken on day 0 of AZD1222 vaccination. The receptors shown here come from an adult in good health. CDR3s include the opening cysteine and the closing phenylalanine or tryptophan. A D gene is named only where the DNA matches it firmly. Only part of the rows carry a size: once, few, many, or a class if the clone is expanded.

clone size: .
D gene: .
J gene: TRBJ1-2
V gene: TRBV3-1/TRBV3-2
CDR3 protein: CASSHGDIHGYTF
CDR3 DNA: TGTGCCAGCAGCCACGGGGACATCCATGGCTACACCTTC

clone size: .
D gene: .
J gene: TRBJ2-2
V gene: TRBV7-3
CDR3 protein: CASSLDSGNTGELFF
CDR3 DNA: TGTGCCAGCAGCTTGGATAGCGGGAACACCGGGGAGCTGTTTTTT

clone size: once
D gene: TRBD2
J gene: TRBJ2-7
V gene: TRBV7-9
CDR3 protein: CASSYVAGAYEQYF
CDR3 DNA: TGTGCCAGCAGTTACGTAGCGGGAGCCTACGAGCAGTACTTC

clone size: .
D gene: .
J gene: TRBJ2-1
V gene: TRBV3-1/TRBV3-2
CDR3 protein: CASSLNPRDTQFF
CDR3 DNA: TGTGCCAGCAGCCTGAACCCCCGGGACACGCAATTCTTC

clone size: once
D gene: .
J gene: TRBJ2-3
V gene: TRBV24-1
CDR3 protein: CATSDPGGIDSDTQYF
CDR3 DNA: TGTGCCACCAGTGATCCCGGGGGTATAGATTCGGATACGCAGTATTTT

clone size: once
D gene: .
J gene: TRBJ1-4
V gene: TRBV18
CDR3 protein: CASSPGREREKLFF
CDR3 DNA: TGTGCCAGCTCCCCGGGAAGGGAACGAGAAAAACTGTTTTTT

clone size: .
D gene: .
J gene: TRBJ1-2
V gene: TRBV9
CDR3 protein: CASSPPRQTSYGYTF
CDR3 DNA: TGTGCCAGCAGCCCCCCTCGACAAACCTCCTATGGCTACACCTTC

clone size: .
D gene: .
J gene: TRBJ1-5
V gene: TRBV7-2
CDR3 protein: CASSSIPDQPQHF
CDR3 DNA: TGTGCCAGCAGCTCCATTCCAGATCAGCCCCAGCATTTT

clone size: few
D gene: .
J gene: TRBJ1-5
V gene: TRBV7-2
CDR3 protein: CASSPGPGQPQHF
CDR3 DNA: TGTGCCAGCAGCCCGGGGCCAGGTCAGCCCCAGCATTTT

clone size: .
D gene: .
J gene: TRBJ2-5
V gene: TRBV2
CDR3 protein: CASDVTAETQYF
CDR3 DNA: TGTGCCAGCGACGTGACAGCTGAGACCCAGTACTTC

clone size: .
D gene: TRBD2
J gene: TRBJ2-3
V gene: TRBV18
CDR3 protein: CASSPRLAGPDTQYF
CDR3 DNA: TGTGCCAGCTCACCGCGACTAGCGGGCCCAGATACGCAGTATTTT

clone size: .
D gene: .
J gene: TRBJ1-3
V gene: TRBV18
CDR3 protein: CASSPPVGPGNTIYF
CDR3 DNA: TGTGCCAGCTCACCCCCGGTGGGACCGGGAAACACCATATATTTT

clone size: .
D gene: .
J gene: TRBJ2-7
V gene: TRBV7-2
CDR3 protein: CASSLDSSISEQYF
CDR3 DNA: TGTGCCAGCAGCTTAGACTCCAGCATTAGCGAGCAGTACTTC

clone size: .
D gene: .
J gene: TRBJ2-7
V gene: TRBV3-1/TRBV3-2
CDR3 protein: CASSHWGRVYEQYF
CDR3 DNA: TGTGCCAGCAGCCACTGGGGAAGGGTCTACGAGCAGTACTTC

clone size: .
D gene: .
J gene: TRBJ1-3
V gene: TRBV7-3
CDR3 protein: CASSRDGNTIYF
CDR3 DNA: TGTGCCAGCAGCCGCGACGGAAACACCATATATTTT

clone size: .
D gene: .
J gene: TRBJ2-5
V gene: TRBV19
CDR3 protein: CASGTRQQTQYF
CDR3 DNA: TGTGCCAGCGGGACCAGACAACAGACCCAGTACTTC

clone size: .
D gene: TRBD1
J gene: TRBJ2-7
V gene: TRBV6-5
CDR3 protein: CASRSDRGAHEQYF
CDR3 DNA: TGTGCCAGCAGGTCGGACAGGGGGGCCCACGAGCAGTACTTC

clone size: once
D gene: .
J gene: TRBJ2-1
V gene: TRBV5-1
CDR3 protein: CASSLWSGRLTQYNEQFF
CDR3 DNA: TGCGCCAGCAGCTTGTGGAGCGGTCGCCTGACGCAATACAATGAGCAGTTCTTC

clone size: .
D gene: .
J gene: TRBJ2-3
V gene: TRBV11-2
CDR3 protein: CASSLAAAGSPTDTQYF
CDR3 DNA: TGTGCCAGCAGCTTAGCGGCGGCGGGATCCCCCACAGATACGCAGTATTTT

clone size: once
D gene: TRBD1
J gene: TRBJ1-6
V gene: TRBV28
CDR3 protein: CASSSPGQNSPLHF
CDR3 DNA: TGTGCCAGCAGTTCACCGGGACAGAATTCACCCCTCCACTTT

clone size: .
D gene: .
J gene: TRBJ1-3
V gene: TRBV12-3/TRBV12-4
CDR3 protein: CASSLRGGNTIYF
CDR3 DNA: TGTGCCAGCAGTTTAAGGGGTGGGAACACCATATATTTT

clone size: .
D gene: .
J gene: TRBJ2-7
V gene: TRBV6-2/TRBV6-3
CDR3 protein: CASSPRIEQYF
CDR3 DNA: TGTGCCAGCAGTCCCCGAATCGAGCAGTACTTC

clone size: .
D gene: TRBD1
J gene: TRBJ1-2
V gene: TRBV6-5
CDR3 protein: CASRETGDAYGYTF
CDR3 DNA: TGTGCCAGCAGGGAGACAGGGGATGCCTATGGCTACACCTTC

clone size: .
D gene: .
J gene: TRBJ1-6
V gene: TRBV19
CDR3 protein: CASRWGRNSPLHF
CDR3 DNA: TGTGCCAGTCGGTGGGGGAGAAATTCACCCCTCCACTTT

clone size: .
D gene: TRBD1
J gene: TRBJ2-1
V gene: TRBV5-4
CDR3 protein: CAGQDFTGNNEQFF
CDR3 DNA: TGTGCCGGACAGGACTTCACAGGTAACAATGAGCAGTTCTTC

clone size: .
D gene: .
J gene: TRBJ1-5
V gene: TRBV19
CDR3 protein: CASSRLSANQPQHF
CDR3 DNA: TGTGCCAGTAGTAGGTTGTCAGCTAATCAGCCCCAGCATTTT

clone size: .
D gene: TRBD2
J gene: TRBJ2-7
V gene: TRBV24-1
CDR3 protein: CATSDLITGGRGTSGAGFYEQYF
CDR3 DNA: TGTGCCACCAGTGATTTGATCACAGGGGGCAGAGGGACTAGCGGGGCGGGATTCTACGAGCAGTACTTC

clone size: .
D gene: .
J gene: TRBJ1-6
V gene: TRBV9
CDR3 protein: CASSAHTVSSYNSPLHF
CDR3 DNA: TGTGCCAGCAGCGCTCACACGGTGAGCTCCTATAATTCACCCCTCCACTTT

clone size: .
D gene: .
J gene: TRBJ2-3
V gene: TRBV4-3
CDR3 protein: CASSHLEAAVGHTQYF
CDR3 DNA: TGCGCCAGCAGCCACCTCGAGGCGGCAGTCGGGCATACGCAGTATTTT

clone size: .
D gene: .
J gene: TRBJ2-6
V gene: TRBV7-9
CDR3 protein: CASSLGVSGANVLTF
CDR3 DNA: TGTGCCAGCAGCCTAGGGGTCTCTGGGGCCAACGTCCTGACTTTC

clone size: .
D gene: TRBD1
J gene: TRBJ2-7
V gene: TRBV10-1
CDR3 protein: CASPGTDSYEQYF
CDR3 DNA: TGCGCCAGCCCAGGGACAGATTCTTACGAGCAGTACTTC

clone size: .
D gene: TRBD2
J gene: TRBJ2-7
V gene: TRBV29-1
CDR3 protein: CSVLGLAGIYEQYF
CDR3 DNA: TGCAGCGTGCTGGGACTAGCGGGGATCTACGAGCAGTACTTC

clone size: few
D gene: TRBD1
J gene: TRBJ2-2
V gene: TRBV15
CDR3 protein: CATRDRGFPNTGELFF
CDR3 DNA: TGTGCCACCCGGGACAGGGGTTTCCCAAACACCGGGGAGCTGTTTTTT

clone size: once
D gene: .
J gene: TRBJ1-1
V gene: TRBV3-1/TRBV3-2
CDR3 protein: CASSQGAAEAFF
CDR3 DNA: TGTGCCAGCAGCCAGGGGGCCGCTGAAGCTTTCTTT

clone size: .
D gene: .
J gene: TRBJ2-2
V gene: TRBV28
CDR3 protein: CASMVPNTGELFF
CDR3 DNA: TGTGCCAGCATGGTTCCGAACACCGGGGAGCTGTTTTTT

clone size: .
D gene: .
J gene: TRBJ2-7
V gene: TRBV11-2
CDR3 protein: CASSPGPERRQYF
CDR3 DNA: TGTGCCAGCAGCCCGGGGCCCGAGCGACGACAGTACTTC

clone size: .
D gene: .
J gene: TRBJ2-7
V gene: TRBV7-2
CDR3 protein: CASSLALGGVSSYEQYF
CDR3 DNA: TGTGCCAGCAGCTTAGCCTTGGGGGGTGTTAGCTCCTACGAGCAGTACTTC

clone size: .
D gene: .
J gene: TRBJ2-7
V gene: TRBV5-5
CDR3 protein: CASSLRLAGPDYEQYF
CDR3 DNA: TGTGCCAGCAGCTTACGGCTCGCGGGCCCAGACTACGAGCAGTACTTC

clone size: .
D gene: TRBD2
J gene: TRBJ2-5
V gene: TRBV19
CDR3 protein: CASTSGGDQETQYF
CDR3 DNA: TGTGCCAGTACATCGGGAGGAGACCAAGAGACCCAGTACTTC

clone size: .
D gene: .
J gene: TRBJ2-1
V gene: TRBV5-4
CDR3 protein: CASSVYRDFDPIKFF
CDR3 DNA: TGTGCCAGCAGCGTTTACCGGGACTTCGATCCCATAAAGTTCTTC

clone size: .
D gene: .
J gene: TRBJ2-1
V gene: TRBV19
CDR3 protein: CASSKSQSSYNEQFF
CDR3 DNA: TGTGCCAGTAGTAAGAGCCAGAGCTCCTACAATGAGCAGTTCTTC

clone size: once
D gene: TRBD1
J gene: TRBJ2-5
V gene: TRBV10-2
CDR3 protein: CASSEFGRGLETQYF
CDR3 DNA: TGCGCCAGCAGTGAGTTTGGCAGGGGGCTGGAGACCCAGTACTTC

clone size: .
D gene: TRBD1
J gene: TRBJ2-5
V gene: TRBV2
CDR3 protein: CASSRDRGRETQYF
CDR3 DNA: TGTGCCAGCAGCCGGGACAGGGGCCGCGAGACCCAGTACTTC

clone size: few
D gene: .
J gene: TRBJ1-5
V gene: TRBV7-9
CDR3 protein: CASSLAPAGSTNQPQHF
CDR3 DNA: TGTGCCAGCAGCTTAGCCCCAGCAGGGTCTACAAACCAGCCCCAGCATTTT

clone size: .
D gene: .
J gene: TRBJ2-1
V gene: TRBV19
CDR3 protein: CASSLTVGETQFF
CDR3 DNA: TGTGCCAGTAGTCTTACTGTCGGCGAAACCCAGTTCTTC

clone size: .
D gene: TRBD1
J gene: TRBJ1-2
V gene: TRBV7-6
CDR3 protein: CASSAGGQGNYGYTF
CDR3 DNA: TGTGCCAGCAGCGCAGGGGGACAGGGGAACTATGGCTACACCTTC

clone size: .
D gene: .
J gene: TRBJ1-5
V gene: TRBV5-1
CDR3 protein: CASSTGPTGQPQHF
CDR3 DNA: TGCGCCAGCAGCACTGGGCCGACGGGTCAGCCCCAGCATTTT

clone size: .
D gene: TRBD2
J gene: TRBJ2-7
V gene: TRBV14
CDR3 protein: CASSQSPAGGPTLLPYEQYF
CDR3 DNA: TGTGCCAGCAGCCAAAGCCCAGCGGGAGGGCCAACCCTACTACCCTACGAGCAGTACTTC

clone size: .
D gene: TRBD2
J gene: TRBJ2-5
V gene: TRBV30
CDR3 protein: CAWRRTSGRVETQYF
CDR3 DNA: TGTGCCTGGAGGCGGACTAGCGGGAGGGTAGAGACCCAGTACTTC

clone size: .
D gene: .
J gene: TRBJ2-7
V gene: TRBV19
CDR3 protein: CASSQGRYEQYF
CDR3 DNA: TGTGCCAGTAGCCAGGGACGATACGAGCAGTACTTC

clone size: .
D gene: TRBD1
J gene: TRBJ1-4
V gene: TRBV27
CDR3 protein: CASSLRTGRNEKLFF
CDR3 DNA: TGTGCCAGCAGTTTACGGACAGGCCGGAATGAAAAACTGTTTTTT

clone size: .
D gene: .
J gene: TRBJ1-2
V gene: TRBV12-3/TRBV12-4
CDR3 protein: CASSPALIGGYTF
CDR3 DNA: TGTGCCAGCAGCCCAGCACTCATCGGTGGCTACACCTTC

clone size: .
D gene: .
J gene: TRBJ2-2
V gene: TRBV21-1
CDR3 protein: CASSKGPNTGELFF
CDR3 DNA: TGTGCCAGCAGCAAAGGGCCTAACACCGGGGAGCTGTTTTTT

clone size: .
D gene: .
J gene: TRBJ1-4
V gene: TRBV5-6
CDR3 protein: CASSLLTVATNEKLFF
CDR3 DNA: TGTGCCAGCAGCCTCCTGACAGTCGCAACTAATGAAAAACTGTTTTTT

clone size: .
D gene: .
J gene: TRBJ1-2
V gene: TRBV5-1
CDR3 protein: CASSLDRISGYTF
CDR3 DNA: TGCGCCAGCAGCTTGGACAGGATAAGTGGCTACACCTTC

clone size: few
D gene: TRBD2
J gene: TRBJ2-1
V gene: TRBV9
CDR3 protein: CASSVLAGGPSDEQFF
CDR3 DNA: TGTGCCAGCAGCGTTTTAGCGGGAGGGCCGAGCGATGAGCAGTTCTTC

clone size: few
D gene: TRBD1
J gene: TRBJ2-7
V gene: TRBV4-2
CDR3 protein: CASSRQGSYEQYF
CDR3 DNA: TGTGCCAGCAGCCGACAGGGCTCCTACGAGCAGTACTTC

clone size: .
D gene: TRBD1
J gene: TRBJ1-2
V gene: TRBV29-1
CDR3 protein: CSAYRGDGYTF
CDR3 DNA: TGCAGCGCATACAGGGGAGATGGCTACACCTTC

clone size: .
D gene: .
J gene: TRBJ1-1
V gene: TRBV6-2/TRBV6-3
CDR3 protein: CASSYPPRDVTEAFF
CDR3 DNA: TGTGCCAGCAGTTACCCGCCCCGGGACGTGACTGAAGCTTTCTTT